The present entry profiles one TCR beta chain with its context. This entry comes from a study of T cells in localized non-small cell lung cancer. This CDR3 region has 14 residues. Germline V gene data show CDR1 as SGHTA and CDR2 as FQGNSA. V gave up 4 bases and J gave up 8 bases, with 17 bases separating them. Method: immunoSEQ multiplex PCR; TCRdb's copy keeps in-frame clones and lacks some. The sample holds 70,000 to 95,000 clones, roughly 91% seen once. The origin of this receptor is a woman aged 35-75 years with stage II squamous cell lung carcinoma. The rearrangement links TRBV7-2 to TRBJ1-2, with D unclear. The source material was PBMCs, sampled before any cancer treatment. The CDR3 protein is CASSSSTPLGGYTF. For the CDR3, the DNA is TGTGCCAGCAGCTCATCTACTCCCCTGGGGGGCTACACCTTC.